Below are 27 T cell receptor beta chains sequenced from a single sample in a study of response to subunit inactivated influenza vaccine. MiXCR was run by TCRdb on the RT-PCR reads, yielding one entry per CDR3 protein. Seen here are hundreds of thousands of distinct CDR3 sequences, around 13% observed once, and the top ten hold roughly 14%. The sample consisted of PBMCs from blood, taken roughly 48 days after vaccination. All receptors derive from a man aged 50 to 59 who received an inactivated influenza vaccine.

This clonotype showed up many times. J is TRBJ1-6 and V is TRBV12-3 or TRBV12-4; D perhaps matches TRBD1 (5 bases). The CDR3 consists of 17 residues. Trimming removed 3 bases at V and 6 bases at J, with 18 bases between. CDR3 DNA: TGTGCCAGCAGTTTGCTTCCCTCGGGACGGTCTAATTCACCCCTCCACTTT. Its translation: CASSLLPSGRSNSPLHF.

The chain is built from TRBV3-1 and TRBJ1-5, with no clear D. V lost 1 base, J lost 4 bases, and 11 bases lay in between. The CDR3 extends over 15 amino acids. The germline gives CDR1 LGHDT, CDR2 YNNKEL (reference sequence). CDR3: CASSQGRQLNQPQHF. The CDR3, as DNA: TGTGCCAGCAGCCAAGGGAGGCAGCTAAATCAGCCCCAGCATTTT.

This clonotype has only a few counts. The CDR3 nucleotides are TGTGCCAGCAGTTTAAGGGCGACCCAGTACTTC. The encoded protein is CASSLRATQYF. This chain uses TRBV12-3 or TRBV12-4 with TRBJ2-5; no firm D call. V lost 2 bases, J lost 7 bases, and 5 bases lay in between. This CDR3 contains 11 residues.

The chain couples TRBV4-3 to TRBJ1-4; D unresolved. The CDR3 runs 15 residues. V gave up 1 base and J gave up 8 bases, with 14 bases separating them. Germline values: CDR1 LGHNA, CDR2 YSLEER. For the CDR3, the DNA is TGCGCCAGCAGCCAAGCCCACCGGGCCGTCGAAAAACTGTTTTTT. Its translation is CASSQAHRAVEKLFF.

The V gene is TRBV7-3, the J gene TRBJ2-3; D remains unclear. In germline, CDR1 is SGHTA, CDR2 FQGTGA. Deletions cut 6 bases from V and 7 bases from J, with 14 bases between. The CDR3 is 13 residues long. The CDR3 coding sequence is TGTGCCAGCAGTTTGCCCCCGGACCATACGCAGTATTTT. Its translation: CASSLPPDHTQYF.

V is TRBV12-3 or TRBV12-4 and J is TRBJ2-7, with D hard to call. There are 14 residues in the CDR3. V gave up 0 bases and J gave up 0 bases, with 6 bases separating them. The CDR3 protein is CASSLAQHSYEQYF. CDR3 nucleotides: TGTGCCAGCAGTTTAGCACAGCACTCCTACGAGCAGTACTTC.

This clonotype was seen many times. This chain joins TRBV5-1 and TRBJ2-6; D is perhaps TRBD1 (5 bases). Per the germline V gene, CDR1 is SGHRS and CDR2 is YFSETQ. CDR3 length equals 16 residues. The ends were cut back, 0 bases at V and 0 bases at J, with 7 bases in the middle. The CDR3 sequence is CASSLGQFSGANVLTF. CDR3 in DNA: TGCGCCAGCAGCTTGGGACAGTTCTCTGGGGCCAACGTCCTGACTTTC. Using reference TRBV5-1 and TRBJ2-6 for the parts outside the CDR3, the full variable domain is KAGVTQTPRYLIKTRGQQVTLSCSPISGHRSVSWYQQTPGQGLQFLFEYFSETQRNKGNFPGRFSGRQFSNSRSEMNVSTLELGDSALYLCASSLGQFSGANVLTFGAGSRLTVL.

This clonotype was counted only a few times. The CDR3 nucleotides are TGTGCCAGCAGTGAATCAGGGACAGGGCAAGTTGGAGCTTTCTTT. Its protein is CASSESGTGQVGAFF. The chain couples TRBV25-1 to TRBJ1-1; 9 nucleotides align to TRBD1. CDR3 length equals 15 residues. Germline V gene sequence: CDR1 MGHDK, CDR2 SYGVNS. The junction had 10 bases not matched to a gene; V was cut back by 1 base and J by 10 bases.

This clonotype has more than one count but fewer than ten. V and J are TRBV7-8 and TRBJ2-3; D is possibly TRBD2 (6 bases). With 5 bases removed from V and 9 bases from J, the gap between germline ends came to 18 bases. In germline, CDR1 is SGHVS, CDR2 FQNEAQ. The CDR3 loop spans 14 amino acids. The CDR3 here is CASSLPGTVATQYF. The CDR3 nucleotides are TGTGCCAGCAGCCTCCCCGGGACTGTAGCAACGCAGTATTTT.

The chain links TRBV20-1 to TRBJ2-5, with 11 nucleotides matching TRBD1. This CDR3 contains 14 residues. The germline V gene has CDR1 DFQATT and CDR2 SNEGSKA (reference sequence). V dropped 4 bases and J dropped 5; count of bases not matched to a gene: 6. The chain's CDR3 is CSAKDRGRSETQYF. The CDR3 DNA reads as TGCAGTGCTAAGGACAGGGGGCGGTCGGAGACCCAGTACTTC.

This clonotype was counted at least ten times. This chain uses TRBV11-2 with TRBJ2-7; 14 nucleotides match TRBD2. The CDR3 has 18 residues. Looked up from germline, CDR1 is SGHAT and CDR2 is FQNNGV. V lost 4 bases, J lost 4 bases, and 12 bases stayed unmatched. The CDR3 coding sequence is TGTGCCAGCAGCTGGGGACTAGCGGGAGTAAGAAGGGGGTACGAGCAGTACTTC. Translation: CASSWGLAGVRRGYEQYF.

This sequence joins TRBV10-2 and TRBJ2-5; D is unresolved. The V and J ends lost 4 bases and 3 bases respectively, with 15 bases between them. Looked up from germline, CDR1 is WSHSY and CDR2 is SAAADI. The length of the CDR3 is 15 residues. The CDR3 loop is CASSVLRSTKETQYF. In DNA, the CDR3 is TGCGCCAGCAGTGTGCTTAGGTCCACCAAAGAGACCCAGTACTTC.

The chain links TRBV5-6 to TRBJ2-1; 8 bases line up with TRBD1. The CDR3 has 15 amino acids. Losses at the gene ends were 0 bases for V and 12 bases for J; bases not matched to a gene: 11. Germline CDR1 and CDR2: SGHDT and YYEEEE. This CDR3 is CASSLDRGSLGMQFF. In DNA, the CDR3 is TGTGCCAGCAGCTTGGACAGGGGGTCGTTGGGGATGCAGTTCTTC.

In this sample, this clonotype turned up a few times. The V call is TRBV20-1, the J call TRBJ1-2; D remains ambiguous. The germline gives CDR1 DFQATT, CDR2 SNEGSKA (reference sequence). The CDR3 is 11 amino acids. The CDR3 loop is CRARGAYGYTF. For the CDR3, the DNA is TGCAGAGCTCGGGGAGCCTATGGCTACACCTTC.

The chain is built from TRBV3-1 and TRBJ2-7; either TRBD1 or TRBD2 may supply D (5 bases each). This CDR3 comprises 16 residues. Looked up from germline, CDR1 is LGHDT and CDR2 is YNNKEL (reference sequence). Trimming stripped 3 bases from V and 3 bases from J, with 18 bases between. This CDR3 is CASSQTPGPSYYEQYF. For the CDR3, the DNA is TGTGCCAGCAGCCAGACCCCGGGACCTTCCTACTACGAGCAGTACTTC.

The chain has TRBV11-2 and TRBJ2-1, with D perhaps TRBD1 or TRBD2 (5 bases each). V was cut by 5 bases and J by 2 bases, with 13 bases left in between. This CDR3 has 15 residues. Germline V gene sequence: CDR1 SGHAT, CDR2 FQNNGV. Here the CDR3 reads CASSARDGPYNEQFF. The CDR3 DNA sequence: TGTGCCAGCAGCGCCCGGGACGGACCCTACAATGAGCAGTTCTTC. The full variable domain, rest sourced from reference TRBV11-2 and TRBJ2-1, is EAGVAQSPRYKIIEKRQSVAFWCNPISGHATLYWYQQILGQGPKLLIQFQNNGVVDDSQLPKDRFSAERLKGVDSTLKIQPAKLEDSAVYLCASSARDGPYNEQFFGPGTRLTVL.

This clonotype was picked up a small number of times. The chain employs TRBV28 and TRBJ2-7; possibly TRBD1 for D (5 bases). CDR3 length: 13 amino acids. V was shortened by 9 bases and J by 3 bases, with 15 bases between the two germline ends. The V gene's germline CDR1 is MDHEN and CDR2 SYDVKM. CDR3 bases: TGTGCCAGTAGAGACAGTGTCCTCTACGAGCAGTACTTC. This translates into CASRDSVLYEQYF.

This clonotype was seen more than once but under ten times. The chain employs TRBV7-2 and TRBJ1-6, with no clear D. The germline V gene encodes CDR1 SGHTA and CDR2 FQGNSA. V was shortened by 0 bases and J by 7 bases, with 4 bases between the two germline ends. The CDR3 has 13 amino acids. Here the CDR3 reads CASSLAANSPLHF. Written as DNA, the CDR3 is TGTGCCAGCAGCTTAGCAGCCAATTCACCCCTCCACTTT.

V is TRBV27 and J is TRBJ2-1; 12 nucleotides align to TRBD2. The CDR3 covers 18 residues. V was clipped by 6 bases and J by 7 bases; unmatched bases: 16. CDR1 and CDR2 (germline): MNHEY, SMNVEV (reference sequence). The CDR3 DNA sequence: TGTGCCAGCAGGCCCGGGACTAGCGGGCTCCTTGAAGGGAATGAGCAGTTCTTC. Residues: CASRPGTSGLLEGNEQFF.

This chain joins TRBV6-5 and TRBJ2-5; D is unclear. Germline V lookup: CDR1 MNHEY, CDR2 SVGAGI. This CDR3 has 14 amino acids. Trimming cost V 2 bases and J 5 bases, with 12 bases left between them. CDR3 sequence reads: CASSYDYGVETQYF. The CDR3 DNA reads TGTGCCAGCAGTTACGATTATGGGGTCGAGACCCAGTACTTC.

In this sample, this clonotype turned up a few times. The V call is TRBV20-1, the J call TRBJ2-1, with a tentative D call TRBD1 (6 bases). The CDR3 consists of 13 residues. CDR1 is DFQATT and CDR2 is SNEGSKA in the germline V gene (reference sequence). V lost 4 bases and J lost 8, with 15 bases in between. The CDR3 DNA is TGCAGTGCTATCGGGACACACTTCGATGAGCAGTTCTTC. Its translation is CSAIGTHFDEQFF.

The V gene is TRBV9, the J gene TRBJ2-7, with 8 bases matching TRBD2. Germline lookup yields CDR1 SGDLS and CDR2 YYNGEE. CDR3 length equals 15 residues. The trim removed 0 bases at V and 5 bases at J, leaving 7 bases unmatched. CDR3 DNA sequence: TGTGCCAGCAGCGTAGCCGGGAGGGCCCCCGACGAGCAGTACTTC. This sequence encodes CASSVAGRAPDEQYF.

In its sample, this clonotype was seen a few times. V and J are TRBV30 and TRBJ2-1; D is unclear. Germline CDR1 and CDR2: GTSNPN and SVGIG (reference sequence). Between the trimmed V and J ends, which lost 1 base and 8 bases, there was a span of 6 bases. CDR3 size: 11 residues. The CDR3 sequence is CAWSGQYEQFF. The CDR3 nucleotides read TGTGCCTGGAGTGGTCAATATGAGCAGTTCTTC.

The sample holds a few counts of this clonotype. The chain uses TRBV12-3 or TRBV12-4 and TRBJ2-5; 9 bases are shared with TRBD1. This CDR3 contains 15 residues. The V and J ends lost 4 bases and 4 bases, in that order; junction bases with no gene match: 7. CDR3 sequence (DNA): TGTGCCAGCAGTTCCTTCACAGGGGGCTCAGAGACCCAGTACTTC. It is translated as CASSSFTGGSETQYF.

Comments on this clonotype: This may stem from a read error, because a much larger clone lies one nucleotide away. The chain uses TRBV20-1 and TRBJ2-5, with D possibly matching TRBD2 (6 bases). Germline V gives CDR1 DFQATT, CDR2 SNEGSKA (reference sequence). The CDR3 covers 14 residues. CDR3 residues: CSARVGTAEDTQYF. In nucleotides, the CDR3 is TGCAGTGCTAGAGTTGGGACTGCAGAAGACACCCAGTACTTC.

The chain is built from TRBV9 and TRBJ2-7; a possible D gene is TRBD1 (5 bases). Trimming took off 0 bases at V and 6 bases at J, with 7 bases between the two ends. Germline values: CDR1 SGDLS, CDR2 YYNGEE. This CDR3 region has 12 residues. CDR3 nucleotides: TGTGCCAGCAGCGTAGAGGGGTCCGAGCAGTACTTC. Protein: CASSVEGSEQYF.

V usage is TRBV7-2 and J usage is TRBJ1-5, with D hard to call. Germline CDR1 is SGHTA and CDR2 is FQGNSA. V was clipped by 5 bases and J by 3 bases, with 14 bases between them. The CDR3 runs to 15 residues. The CDR3 DNA follows: TGTGCCAGCAGCCCCACCACCGGGCCCAATCAGCCCCAGCATTTT. Translated, it gives CASSPTTGPNQPQHF.